This T cell receptor beta chain was obtained from a study of cytomegalovirus exposure and HLA in healthy donors. Study conclusions and caveats: An ancestry cluster, one associated with Asian ancestry, reportedly showed fewer N-insertions than the approximately 660-donor mean in a later analysis.

PCR used 60 Vbeta primers and 13 Jbeta primers. Profiled with immunoSEQ multiplex PCR; TCRdb holds only in-frame clones, not every one. The data hold about 220,000 clones, with over 65% observed a single time. This clone was observed a handful of times. What it binds is not known. Germline V gene data show CDR1 as SGHNT and CDR2 as YENEEA. V was pared by 0 bases and J by 3 bases, with 18 bases between. The CDR3 covers 17 residues. The rearrangement links TRBV11-3 to TRBJ2-7; D may be TRBD2 (6 bases). The sample taken for sequencing was PBMCs. The receptor's source is a young man in good health and CMV-seronegative. For the CDR3, the DNA is TGTGCCAGCAGCTTAGATAAGGAGTCTAGCGAGAACTACGAGCAGTACTTC. Translation: CASSLDKESSENYEQYF.